This T cell receptor beta chain was found in a study of cytomegalovirus exposure and HLA in healthy donors. Study summary: Unique TCRs from HLA-typed donors, roughly 87 million of them, were held in an early data release.

Overall study findings and caveats: On later analysis, the bulk of CMV-associated TCR beta chains appeared to be HLA-restricted.

The PCR had 60 Vbeta and 13 Jbeta primers. This table comes from immunoSEQ multiplex PCR, and its TCRdb copy is limited to in-frame clones, with some not included. The table lists some 150,000 clones, 79% of them singletons, with about 2.2% in the top ten. Looked up from germline, CDR1 is SQVTM and CDR2 is ANQGSEA. V was pared by 7 bases and J by 10 bases, with 8 bases between. This CDR3 contains 9 residues. Regarding this clone: Its matching antigen is unknown.

The chain is built from TRBV29-1 and TRBJ2-1; unclear D gene. The specimen was PBMCs. The receptor was isolated from a man aged 40-50 years in good health and CMV-seronegative. CDR3 in amino acids: CSAEVEQFF. The CDR3 DNA is TGCAGCGCCGAGGTCGAGCAGTTCTTC.